The T cell receptor beta chain described here comes from a study of CD8+ T cells in alopecia areata. Study overall: Treated patients were given oral tofacitinib, which was dosed at 5 to 10 mg twice daily.

Extracted RNA was reverse transcribed into cDNA, the sequencing template. Sequencing used immunoSEQ multiplex PCR; TCRdb keeps in-frame clones, though not all of them. The sample includes more than 110,000 clones, about 60% of them seen just once. The investigators collected lesional scalp punch biopsies and peripheral blood from alopecia areata patients. Study-level results: TCR sharing across patients was less clear than in mice, possibly HLA-related. The study found higher clonality in lesional than normal scalp, especially in alopecia totalis/universalis.

Trimming removed 5 bases at V and 5 bases at J, with 27 bases between. The CDR3 is made up of 18 amino acids. The V gene's germline CDR1 is SGHTA and CDR2 FQGNSA. Comments on this clone: Antigen specificity is unknown.

Sample: CD4+ T cells sorted from blood, taken at week 0. The chain links TRBV7-2 to TRBJ2-5; the D gene could be TRBD1 or TRBD2 (6 bases each). The TCR was taken from a human donor with alopecia areata. This CDR3 is CASSQVRLGGPLRETQYF. The CDR3 DNA sequence: TGTGCCAGCAGCCAAGTCCGGCTAGGGGGGCCCCTCCGGGAGACCCAGTACTTC.